This T cell receptor (beta chain) appears in the sequencing data of a study of CD8 T cells in Susac syndrome. Trimming left V 7 bases short and J 4 bases short, with 17 bases between. The CDR3 sequence is 14 residues long. Germline lookup yields CDR1 SQVTM and CDR2 ANQGSEA. TCR beta was sequenced from blood CD8+ and CD4+ T cells. It was with random hexamers that roughly 0.5 to 1 ug RNA was reverse transcribed. The immunoSEQ assay covered 54 Vbeta and 13 Jbeta segments for CDR3. TCRdb reanalysed the immunoSEQ multiplex PCR reads using MiXCR and keeps one entry per CDR3 protein. The sample carries some 170,000 distinct CDR3 sequences, over 85% recorded once.

This receptor was identified in a human donor in good health. The chain carries TRBV29-1 and TRBJ2-1, with TRBD2 as a possible D gene (6 bases). Sequences were obtained from CD4+ T cells from PBMCs. The CDR3 DNA is TGCAGCGCCGAGGGACCGGGGGATTACAATGAGCAGTTCTTC. It encodes CSAEGPGDYNEQFF.